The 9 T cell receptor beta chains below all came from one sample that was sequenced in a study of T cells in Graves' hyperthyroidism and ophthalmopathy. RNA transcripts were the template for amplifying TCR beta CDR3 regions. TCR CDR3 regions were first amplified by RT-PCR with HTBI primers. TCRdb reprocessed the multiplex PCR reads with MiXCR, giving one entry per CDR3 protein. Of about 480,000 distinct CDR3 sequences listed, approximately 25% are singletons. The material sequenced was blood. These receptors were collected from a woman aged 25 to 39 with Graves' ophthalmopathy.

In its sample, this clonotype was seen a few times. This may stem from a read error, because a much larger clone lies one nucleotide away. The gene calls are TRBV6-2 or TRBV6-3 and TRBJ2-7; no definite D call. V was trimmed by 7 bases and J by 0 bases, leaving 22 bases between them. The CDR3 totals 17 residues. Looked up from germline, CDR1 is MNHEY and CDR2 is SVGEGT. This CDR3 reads CASTTCNPGRSSYEQYF. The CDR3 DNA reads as TGTGCCAGCACCACATGCAATCCGGGCAGGAGCTCCTACGAGCAGTACTTC.

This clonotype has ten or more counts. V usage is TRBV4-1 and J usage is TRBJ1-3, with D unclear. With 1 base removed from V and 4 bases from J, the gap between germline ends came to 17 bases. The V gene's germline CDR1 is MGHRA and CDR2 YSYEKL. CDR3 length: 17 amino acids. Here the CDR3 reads CASSQGPPESAGNTIYF. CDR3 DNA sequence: TGCGCCAGCAGCCAAGGCCCCCCTGAATCTGCAGGAAACACCATATATTTT.

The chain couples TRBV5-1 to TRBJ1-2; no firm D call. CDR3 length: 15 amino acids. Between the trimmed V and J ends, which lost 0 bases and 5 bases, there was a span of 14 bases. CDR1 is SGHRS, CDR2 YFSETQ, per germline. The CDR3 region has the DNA TGCGCCAGCAGCTTGGAGACGGGCACCGGTTATGGCTACACCTTC. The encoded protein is CASSLETGTGYGYTF.

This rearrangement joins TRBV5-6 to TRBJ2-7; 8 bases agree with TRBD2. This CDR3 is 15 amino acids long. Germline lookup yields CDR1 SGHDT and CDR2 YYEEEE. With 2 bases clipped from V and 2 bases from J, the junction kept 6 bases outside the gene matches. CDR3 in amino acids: CASSFGAGAAYEQYF. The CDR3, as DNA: TGTGCCAGCAGCTTTGGAGCGGGGGCGGCCTACGAGCAGTACTTC.

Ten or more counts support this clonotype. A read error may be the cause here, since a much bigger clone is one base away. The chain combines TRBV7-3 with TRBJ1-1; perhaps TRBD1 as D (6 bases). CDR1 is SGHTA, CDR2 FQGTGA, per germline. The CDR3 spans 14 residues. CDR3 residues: CANSLDSVNTEAFF. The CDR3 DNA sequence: TGTGCCAACAGCCTGGACAGCGTGAACACTGAAGCTTTCTTT.

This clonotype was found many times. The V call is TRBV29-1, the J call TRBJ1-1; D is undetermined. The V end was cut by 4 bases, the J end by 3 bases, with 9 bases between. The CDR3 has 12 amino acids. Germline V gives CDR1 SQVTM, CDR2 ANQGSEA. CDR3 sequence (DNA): TGCAGCGTTGGATCCGGGTACACTGAAGCTTTCTTT. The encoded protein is CSVGSGYTEAFF.

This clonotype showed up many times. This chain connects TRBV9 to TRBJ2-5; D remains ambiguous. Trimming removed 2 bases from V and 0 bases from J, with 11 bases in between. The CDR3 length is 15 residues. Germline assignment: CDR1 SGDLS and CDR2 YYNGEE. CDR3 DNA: TGTGCCAGCAGCGTTTTTCCGGGTCACCAAGAGACCCAGTACTTC. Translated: CASSVFPGHQETQYF.

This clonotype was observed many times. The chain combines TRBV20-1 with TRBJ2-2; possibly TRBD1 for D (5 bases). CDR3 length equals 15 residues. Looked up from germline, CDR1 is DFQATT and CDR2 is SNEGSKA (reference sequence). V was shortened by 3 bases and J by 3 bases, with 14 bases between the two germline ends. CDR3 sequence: CSASNFDSYTGELFF. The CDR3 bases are TGCAGTGCTAGTAACTTTGACAGCTACACCGGGGAGCTGTTTTTT.

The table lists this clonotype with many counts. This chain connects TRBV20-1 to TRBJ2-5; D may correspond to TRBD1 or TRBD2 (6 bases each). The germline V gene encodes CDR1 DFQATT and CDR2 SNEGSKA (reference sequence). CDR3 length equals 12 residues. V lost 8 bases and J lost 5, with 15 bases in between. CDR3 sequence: CSPAGGRETQYF. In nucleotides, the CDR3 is TGCAGTCCTGCTGGGGGGCGTGAGACCCAGTACTTC.